Listed below are T cell receptor beta chains from one sample, sequenced in a study of T cells in Graves' hyperthyroidism and ophthalmopathy. Each CDR3 protein is one row after TCRdb ran MiXCR on the multiplex PCR reads. The data show about 400,000 distinct CDR3 sequences, more than 15% seen once. The sample taken for sequencing was blood. The source of these receptors is a woman aged 18-29 years with Graves' hyperthyroidism. Both conserved end residues are part of each CDR3. Fields, in order: CDR3 DNA, CDR3 protein, J gene, V gene, D gene, clone size. D genes are given only for firm matches. The size of a clone is reported for some rows only, either as once, few or many, or as a class for expanded clones.

CDR3 DNA: TGCGCCAGCAGCTTCCGGGCGGCAGATACGCAGTATTTT
CDR3 protein: CASSFRAADTQYF
J gene: TRBJ2-3
V gene: TRBV5-1
D gene: -
clone size: many

CDR3 DNA: TGCAGTGCTATACCGGGGACTTCGGGGGACATTCAGTACTTC
CDR3 protein: CSAIPGTSGDIQYF
J gene: TRBJ2-4
V gene: TRBV20-1
D gene: -
clone size: many

CDR3 DNA: TGTGCCAGCAGCCGACACCCGAACACTAGCGGGAGCTACGAGCAGTACTTC
CDR3 protein: CASSRHPNTSGSYEQYF
J gene: TRBJ2-7
V gene: TRBV2
D gene: TRBD2
clone size: many

CDR3 DNA: TGTGCCAGCAGTTACGGCGGGAGGGCAGATACGCAGTATTTT
CDR3 protein: CASSYGGRADTQYF
J gene: TRBJ2-3
V gene: TRBV6-5
D gene: TRBD2
clone size: many

CDR3 DNA: TGCAGTGCTAGAGATCCTGCGGGGGGAGGCTATGGCTACACCTTC
CDR3 protein: CSARDPAGGGYGYTF
J gene: TRBJ1-2
V gene: TRBV20-1
D gene: -
clone size: many

CDR3 DNA: TGTGCCTGGAATCAGGAATGGAGAACAGATACGCAGTATTTT
CDR3 protein: CAWNQEWRTDTQYF
J gene: TRBJ2-3
V gene: TRBV30
D gene: -
clone size: -

CDR3 DNA: TGTGCCAGCGCAACGACAGGCCCTACAGGTGAGCAGTTCTTC
CDR3 protein: CASATTGPTGEQFF
J gene: TRBJ2-1
V gene: TRBV12-3/TRBV12-4
D gene: -
clone size: few

CDR3 DNA: TGTGCCACCAGTGACCCTACCGGGACGGTCTATGGCTACACCTTC
CDR3 protein: CATSDPTGTVYGYTF
J gene: TRBJ1-2
V gene: TRBV24-1
D gene: -
clone size: many

CDR3 DNA: TGCGCCAGCAGCCCCACCCCCCGGGGGTACCAAGAGACCCAGTACTTC
CDR3 protein: CASSPTPRGYQETQYF
J gene: TRBJ2-5
V gene: TRBV4-1
D gene: -
clone size: many

CDR3 DNA: TGCGCCAGCAGCTTGCGGGGGAGCGCCTACGAGCAGTACTTC
CDR3 protein: CASSLRGSAYEQYF
J gene: TRBJ2-7
V gene: TRBV5-1
D gene: -
clone size: many

CDR3 DNA: TGTGCCAGCTCACCAGGAGGGGGTTATGGGAGCAATCAGCCCCAGCATTTT
CDR3 protein: CASSPGGGYGSNQPQHF
J gene: TRBJ1-5
V gene: TRBV18
D gene: -
clone size: few

CDR3 DNA: TGTGCCAGCAGCCCAGCGGGGACACTACACTCTGGAAACACCATATATTTT
CDR3 protein: CASSPAGTLHSGNTIYF
J gene: TRBJ1-3
V gene: TRBV28
D gene: -
clone size: many

CDR3 DNA: TGTGCCAGCAGCTTATCAGGATCGCGCGAGCAGTACTTC
CDR3 protein: CASSLSGSREQYF
J gene: TRBJ2-7
V gene: TRBV7-9
D gene: -
clone size: few

CDR3 DNA: TGTGCCAGCAGCGGCCGACTAGCGGGAAAAGAGACCCAGTACTTC
CDR3 protein: CASSGRLAGKETQYF
J gene: TRBJ2-5
V gene: TRBV9
D gene: TRBD2
clone size: many

CDR3 DNA: TGTGCCAGCAGACCCACAAGGGATAGTGAAGCTCTCTTT
CDR3 protein: CASRPTRDSEALF
J gene: TRBJ1-1
V gene: TRBV12-3/TRBV12-4
D gene: -
clone size: once

CDR3 DNA: TGTGCCAGCAGTTTCGGTAATAACGGGGAGCTGTTTTTT
CDR3 protein: CASSFGNNGELFF
J gene: TRBJ2-2
V gene: TRBV28
D gene: -
clone size: few

CDR3 DNA: TGTGCCAGCAGCTTTAGCAGGGAGCTTAACTATGGCTACACCTTC
CDR3 protein: CASSFSRELNYGYTF
J gene: TRBJ1-2
V gene: TRBV7-2
D gene: -
clone size: few

CDR3 DNA: TGTGCCAGCTCACCACAGAGGACAGGGTCCTACGAGCAGTACTTC
CDR3 protein: CASSPQRTGSYEQYF
J gene: TRBJ2-7
V gene: TRBV18
D gene: TRBD1
clone size: few

CDR3 DNA: TGTGCCAGCAGTTTAACTCCCTACGAGCAGTACTTC
CDR3 protein: CASSLTPYEQYF
J gene: TRBJ2-7
V gene: TRBV28
D gene: -
clone size: many

CDR3 DNA: TGTGCCAGTGGACCGTATGGGACAGTGCCCTCTGGGGCCAACGTCCTGACTTTC
CDR3 protein: CASGPYGTVPSGANVLTF
J gene: TRBJ2-6
V gene: TRBV19
D gene: TRBD1
clone size: many

CDR3 DNA: TGTGCCAGCTCCGGGGAAGGGAGGGGGGAGACCCAGTACTTC
CDR3 protein: CASSGEGRGETQYF
J gene: TRBJ2-5
V gene: TRBV6-1
D gene: -
clone size: many

CDR3 DNA: TGTGCCAGCAGTTTATGGGGCACAGATACGCAGTATTTT
CDR3 protein: CASSLWGTDTQYF
J gene: TRBJ2-3
V gene: TRBV27
D gene: -
clone size: many

CDR3 DNA: TGTGCCAGCAGCTTATCGGACTGGCAATACAATGAGCAGTTCTTC
CDR3 protein: CASSLSDWQYNEQFF
J gene: TRBJ2-1
V gene: TRBV7-2
D gene: -
clone size: many

CDR3 DNA: TGTGCCAGCAGCTTAGATTTCGGGCAGGGGGCGCCCGACACCGGGGAGCTGTTTTTT
CDR3 protein: CASSLDFGQGAPDTGELFF
J gene: TRBJ2-2
V gene: TRBV11-3
D gene: TRBD1
clone size: -

CDR3 DNA: TGTGCCAGCAGCGCGGGACAGGGGAGTGGGCCCCAGCATTTT
CDR3 protein: CASSAGQGSGPQHF
J gene: TRBJ1-5
V gene: TRBV2
D gene: TRBD1
clone size: many

CDR3 DNA: TGTGCCAGCAGCGTAGAGGGCGGAGGGGGCTCACCCCTCCACTTT
CDR3 protein: CASSVEGGGGSPLHF
J gene: TRBJ1-6
V gene: TRBV9
D gene: TRBD1
clone size: few

CDR3 DNA: TGTGCCTGGAGGTTCCGACAGGTGGGACCCTACGAGCAGTACTTC
CDR3 protein: CAWRFRQVGPYEQYF
J gene: TRBJ2-7
V gene: TRBV30
D gene: -
clone size: many

CDR3 DNA: TGCGCCAGCAGCTCAACAGGGACCACTGAAGCTTTCTTT
CDR3 protein: CASSSTGTTEAFF
J gene: TRBJ1-1
V gene: TRBV5-1
D gene: -
clone size: many

CDR3 DNA: TGTGCCAGCAGCTTGTTCGGGACAAACTCCTACAATGAGCAGTTCTTC
CDR3 protein: CASSLFGTNSYNEQFF
J gene: TRBJ2-1
V gene: TRBV5-8
D gene: -
clone size: -

CDR3 DNA: TGTGCCAGCACGGACAGGGAACACGGCTACACCTTC
CDR3 protein: CASTDREHGYTF
J gene: TRBJ1-2
V gene: TRBV6-1
D gene: TRBD1
clone size: many

CDR3 DNA: TGTGCCAGCAGCCCCGGGACAGGACAAGATACGCAGTGTTTT
CDR3 protein: CASSPGTGQDTQCF
J gene: TRBJ2-3
V gene: TRBV28
D gene: TRBD1
clone size: once

CDR3 DNA: TGTGCCAGCAGGCCACAAACCAACAATGAGCAGTTCTTC
CDR3 protein: CASRPQTNNEQFF
J gene: TRBJ2-1
V gene: TRBV14
D gene: -
clone size: few

CDR3 DNA: TGCAGTGCTAGCGGGGGGGGGGAGACCCAGTACTTC
CDR3 protein: CSASGGGETQYF
J gene: TRBJ2-5
V gene: TRBV20-1
D gene: TRBD2
clone size: -

CDR3 DNA: TGTGCCAGCAGTTTAAGGATGGTCTATAATTCACCCCTCCACTTT
CDR3 protein: CASSLRMVYNSPLHF
J gene: TRBJ1-6
V gene: TRBV12-3/TRBV12-4
D gene: -
clone size: many

CDR3 DNA: TGTGCCAGCAGCCCCCTGACTAGCATGGATACGCAGTATTTT
CDR3 protein: CASSPLTSMDTQYF
J gene: TRBJ2-3
V gene: TRBV9
D gene: TRBD2
clone size: few

CDR3 DNA: TGTGCCAGCAGCTTAGAGAGTGCAGATACGCAGTATTTT
CDR3 protein: CASSLESADTQYF
J gene: TRBJ2-3
V gene: TRBV7-6
D gene: -
clone size: -

CDR3 DNA: TGTGCCAGCAGCTACGGGCAGCCAGGTTTTCAAGAGACCCAGTACTTC
CDR3 protein: CASSYGQPGFQETQYF
J gene: TRBJ2-5
V gene: TRBV7-9
D gene: -
clone size: many

CDR3 DNA: TGTGCCATCAGCGAGCCCCTAGCGGGTCGGGTGACCCAGTACTTC
CDR3 protein: CAISEPLAGRVTQYF
J gene: TRBJ2-5
V gene: TRBV10-3
D gene: TRBD2
clone size: many

CDR3 DNA: TGCAGTGCTAGGGGCAGCGGGGGGATCCACAATGAGCAGTTCTTC
CDR3 protein: CSARGSGGIHNEQFF
J gene: TRBJ2-1
V gene: TRBV20-1
D gene: TRBD2
clone size: many

CDR3 DNA: TGTGCCACTCGGGACAGAGCTAGCAATCAGCCCCAGCATTTT
CDR3 protein: CATRDRASNQPQHF
J gene: TRBJ1-5
V gene: TRBV6-1
D gene: TRBD1
clone size: many

CDR3 DNA: TGTGCCAGCAGTGAAGTCGCAGGATACTCTGGAAACACCATATATTTT
CDR3 protein: CASSEVAGYSGNTIYF
J gene: TRBJ1-3
V gene: TRBV6-1
D gene: -
clone size: few

CDR3 DNA: TGTGCCAGCAGCCAAGGAATCGGGGCAGATACGCAGTATTTT
CDR3 protein: CASSQGIGADTQYF
J gene: TRBJ2-3
V gene: TRBV3-1
D gene: -
clone size: many